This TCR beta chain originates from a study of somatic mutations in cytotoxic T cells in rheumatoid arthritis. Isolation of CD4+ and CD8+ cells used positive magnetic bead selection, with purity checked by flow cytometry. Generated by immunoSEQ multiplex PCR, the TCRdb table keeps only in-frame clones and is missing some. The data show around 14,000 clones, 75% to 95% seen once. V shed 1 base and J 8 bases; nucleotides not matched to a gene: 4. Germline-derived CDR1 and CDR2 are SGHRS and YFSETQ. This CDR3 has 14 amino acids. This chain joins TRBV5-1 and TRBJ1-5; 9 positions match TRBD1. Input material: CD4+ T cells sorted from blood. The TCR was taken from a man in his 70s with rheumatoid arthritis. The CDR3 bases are TGCGCCAGCAGCTTGAGGACAGGGGAAGAGCCCCAGCATTTT. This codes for CASSLRTGEEPQHF.